Each of the 15 T cell receptor beta chains below was sequenced from the same sample in a study of shared clonotypes between healthy human individuals. Only CD45RO-negative cells positively selected for CCR7 counted as naive CD8 cells, so terminally differentiated effector memory CD45RA+ cells were excluded. Profiled with immunoSEQ multiplex PCR; TCRdb holds only in-frame clones, not every one. The table records fewer than 1 million clones, 90% to 97% of them present only once. Sequencing used naive CD8+ T cells sorted from blood. The receptors were gathered from a man aged 25 to 45 in good health.

The rearrangement links TRBV28 to TRBJ1-5; a weak D match, TRBD1 (5 bases). The CDR3 has 15 amino acids. Germline V gene lookup returns CDR1 MDHEN and CDR2 SYDVKM. V was cut by 7 bases and J by 2 bases, with 15 bases left in between. The CDR3 nucleotides read TGTGCCAGCACCTTTTTGTTGGGGGGCAATCAGCCCCAGCATTTT. It specifies CASTFLLGGNQPQHF.

V is TRBV28 and J is TRBJ1-1, with TRBD1 matching over 7 bases. The CDR3 consists of 16 residues. J was trimmed by 1 base and V by 5 bases; bases with no gene match: 10. CDR1 MDHEN and CDR2 SYDVKM come from the germline V gene. CDR3 sequence: CASSPGTATENTEAFF. CDR3 DNA sequence: TGTGCCAGCAGTCCGGGGACAGCCACCGAGAACACTGAAGCTTTCTTT. Combining the CDR3 with reference TRBV28 and TRBJ1-1 gives the whole variable domain DVKVTQSSRYLVKRTGEKVFLECVQDMDHENMFWYRQDPGLGLRLIYFSYDVKMKEKGDIPEGYSVSREKKERFSLILESASTNQTSMYLCASSPGTATENTEAFFGQGTRLTVV.

V is TRBV27 and J is TRBJ1-4; D is ambiguous. This CDR3 has 13 residues. The V gene's germline CDR1 is MNHEY and CDR2 SMNVEV (reference sequence). V lost 5 bases to trimming and J lost 7 bases, with 11 bases between them. CDR3 sequence reads: CASSSFVSEKLFF. The CDR3 DNA is TGTGCCAGCAGTAGCTTCGTGAGTGAAAAACTGTTTTTT. Looking up the rest from reference TRBV27 and TRBJ1-4 gives the full variable domain: EAQVTQNPRYLITVTGKKLTVTCSQNMNHEYMSWYRQDPGLGLRQIYYSMNVEVTDKGDVPEGYKVSRKEKRNFPLILESPSPNQTSLYFCASSSFVSEKLFFGSGTQLSVL.

The chain carries TRBV9 and TRBJ1-2; D not resolved. Trimming shortened V by 6 bases and J by 0 bases, and 18 bases separated the two germline ends. From germline, CDR1 is SGDLS and CDR2 YYNGEE. The CDR3 length is 16 residues. The CDR3: CASTTAPDRTNYGYTF. The CDR3, as DNA: TGTGCCAGCACCACCGCCCCGGACCGAACTAACTATGGCTACACCTTC. Full variable domain (remainder filled in from reference TRBV9 and TRBJ1-2): DSGVTQTPKHLITATGQRVTLRCSPRSGDLSVYWYQQSLDQGLQFLIQYYNGEERAKGNILERFSAQQFPDLHSELNLSSLELGDSALYFCASTTAPDRTNYGYTFGSGTRLTVV.

Here the CDR3 reads CASTQWGGEQFF. CDR3 bases: TGTGCCAGCACCCAATGGGGAGGTGAGCAGTTCTTC. This chain connects TRBV27 to TRBJ2-1; tentative D call: TRBD2 (6 bases). Germline V gene data show CDR1 as MNHEY and CDR2 as SMNVEV (reference sequence). V was pared by 7 bases and J by 9 bases, with 13 bases between. CDR3 length: 12 amino acids.

This chain connects TRBV27 to TRBJ2-2; TRBD2 matches 7 bases. Per germline, CDR1 MNHEY and CDR2 SMNVEV (reference sequence). Trimming took 6 bases from V and 0 from J; bases not matched to a gene: 1. The CDR3 is made up of 14 amino acids. Written as DNA, the CDR3 is TGTGCCAGCAGGAGCGGGACGAACACCGGGGAGCTGTTTTTT. The encoded protein is CASRSGTNTGELFF.

The J gene is TRBJ2-7, the V gene TRBV5-1; 10 nucleotides match TRBD1. The CDR3 has 13 residues. CDR1 and CDR2 (germline): SGHRS, YFSETQ. V lost 3 bases, J lost 6 bases, and 3 bases stayed unmatched. The CDR3 nucleotides read TGCGCCAGCAGCTGGGGACAGGGGACCGAGCAGTACTTC. As protein: CASSWGQGTEQYF. The variable domain in full, completed from reference TRBV5-1 and TRBJ2-7, reads KAGVTQTPRYLIKTRGQQVTLSCSPISGHRSVSWYQQTPGQGLQFLFEYFSETQRNKGNFPGRFSGRQFSNSRSEMNVSTLELGDSALYLCASSWGQGTEQYFGPGTRLTVT.

Regarding this clone: The sample carries other DNA sequences with the same CDR3. V and J are TRBV27 and TRBJ1-1; D remains unclear. V lost 0 bases to trimming and J lost 4 bases, with 9 bases between them. Germline V gene sequence: CDR1 MNHEY, CDR2 SMNVEV (reference sequence). The CDR3 is made up of 14 amino acids. The CDR3 is CASSLSSGGTEAFF. CDR3 nucleotides: TGTGCCAGCAGTTTATCTTCTGGCGGCACTGAAGCTTTCTTT.

V and J are TRBV6-5 and TRBJ2-3; no clear D gene. The CDR3 contains 14 residues. Deletions cut 0 bases from V and 2 bases from J, with 6 bases between. In germline, CDR1 is MNHEY, CDR2 SVGAGI. CDR3 DNA sequence: TGTGCCAGCAGTTACTCAGGCTACACAGATACGCAGTATTTT. It yields the protein CASSYSGYTDTQYF.

The chain employs TRBV11-2 and TRBJ2-7; the D is unclear. V shed 0 bases and J shed 2 bases, with 11 bases lying between them. The CDR3 runs 15 residues. Germline values: CDR1 SGHAT, CDR2 FQNNGV. The CDR3: CASSLDFGPPYEQYF. CDR3 nucleotides: TGTGCCAGCAGCTTAGATTTCGGTCCACCCTACGAGCAGTACTTC.

V usage is TRBV7-9 and J usage is TRBJ2-1, with a weak D call TRBD1 (6 bases). The CDR3 extends over 13 amino acids. Germline CDR1 SEHNR, CDR2 FQNEAQ (reference sequence). V lost 5 bases to trimming and J lost 5 bases, with 10 bases between them. In DNA form, the CDR3 reads TGTGCCAGCAGCCCTAGGACAGACAATGAGCAGTTCTTC. Its translation is CASSPRTDNEQFF.

The DNA of the CDR3 is TGCAGCGTTGCACTGCCGTACGAGCAGTACTTC. Protein: CSVALPYEQYF. The chain carries TRBV29-1 and TRBJ2-7; D gene uncertain. CDR1 and CDR2 (germline): SQVTM, ANQGSEA. Trimming cost V 4 bases and J 4 bases, with 8 bases left between them. The length of the CDR3 is 11 residues.

In the case of this clone: The same CDR3 can be traced to other DNA sequences in this sample. This chain uses TRBV28 with TRBJ2-7; TRBD2 is a possible D gene (6 bases). Germline loops: CDR1 MDHEN, CDR2 SYDVKM. The V and J ends lost 6 bases and 3 bases respectively, with 9 bases between them. The CDR3 extends over 12 amino acids. Written as DNA, the CDR3 is TGTGCCAGCAGAGCGACTAGCTACGAGCAGTACTTC. Its translation: CASRATSYEQYF.

V and J are TRBV7-9 and TRBJ2-7; the match to TRBD2 covers 10 bases. Germline CDR1 is SEHNR and CDR2 is FQNEAQ (reference sequence). This CDR3 comprises 16 residues. With 5 bases clipped from V and 4 bases from J, the junction kept 11 bases outside the gene matches. The CDR3 spells CASSPAGGRKKYEQYF. The CDR3 bases are TGTGCCAGCAGCCCAGCGGGAGGGAGAAAAAAATACGAGCAGTACTTC. The variable domain in full, with the rest retrieved from reference TRBV7-9 and TRBJ2-7, is DTGVSQNPRHKITKRGQNVTFRCDPISEHNRLYWYRQTLGQGPEFLTYFQNEAQLEKSRLLSDRFSAERPKGSFSTLEIQRTEQGDSAMYLCASSPAGGRKKYEQYFGPGTRLTVT.

J is TRBJ2-7 and V is TRBV6-1, with D unresolved. CDR3 length: 14 residues. Deletions cut 7 bases from V and 0 bases from J, with 13 bases between. Germline CDR1 and CDR2: MNHNS and SASEGT. CDR3 in amino acids: CASKQHTLSYEQYF. DNA for the CDR3: TGTGCCAGCAAGCAGCATACCCTCTCCTACGAGCAGTACTTC.